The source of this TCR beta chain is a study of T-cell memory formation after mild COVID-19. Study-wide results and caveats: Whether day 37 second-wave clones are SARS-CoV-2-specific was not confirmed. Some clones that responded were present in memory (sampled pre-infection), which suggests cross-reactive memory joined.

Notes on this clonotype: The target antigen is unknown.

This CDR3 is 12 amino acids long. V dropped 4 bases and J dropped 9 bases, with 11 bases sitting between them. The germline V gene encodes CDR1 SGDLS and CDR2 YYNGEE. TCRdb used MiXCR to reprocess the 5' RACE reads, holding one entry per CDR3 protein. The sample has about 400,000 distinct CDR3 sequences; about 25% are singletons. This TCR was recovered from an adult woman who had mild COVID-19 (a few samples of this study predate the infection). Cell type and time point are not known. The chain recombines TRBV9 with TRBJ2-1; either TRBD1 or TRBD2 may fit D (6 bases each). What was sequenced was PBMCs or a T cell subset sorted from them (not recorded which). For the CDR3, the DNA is TGTGCCAGCAGCACGGGGGCAGGTGAGCAGTTCTTC. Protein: CASSTGAGEQFF.